Below, 27 T cell receptor beta chains from the same sample are listed, as sequenced in a study of T cell responses to AZD1222 COVID-19 vaccine (TCRdb year 2021). The library was made by the immunoSEQ multiplex PCR assay. TCRdb provides this immuneACCESS table in a form limited to in-frame rearrangements. Some clones are lacking; in checked studies, under half of them reflect an unresolved V gene, and why the rest are absent is not known. A total of 100,000 to 150,000 clones appear in this sample, around 90% of them only once. Together, the top ten hold less than 30% of the sample. Sample time point, as interpreted from the label and publication: baseline before first vaccination. The sequences come from peripheral blood, collected on day 0 of AZD1222 vaccination. Receptor source: an adult in good health.

The rearrangement uses TRBV5-8 and TRBJ1-3, with D unresolved. This CDR3 is built from 15 residues. With 5 bases removed from V and 0 bases from J, the gap between germline ends came to 12 bases. CDR1 is SGHTS, CDR2 YDEGEE, per germline. Written as DNA, the CDR3 is TGTGCCAGCAGTTCCCGGACCCGCTCTGGAAACACCATATATTTT. Translated: CASSSRTRSGNTIYF.

This clone was seen only a few times. The chain employs TRBV11-2 and TRBJ1-3, with D unclear. Germline loops: CDR1 SGHAT, CDR2 FQNNGV. The CDR3 runs to 14 residues. V lost 5 bases and J 11 bases, leaving 19 bases between the germline ends. The CDR3 nucleotides are TGTGCCAGCAGCCAGACAAGGACCTCCCAAGCCATATATTTT. Its protein product is CASSQTRTSQAIYF.

In DNA form, the CDR3 reads TGTGCCAGCTCACGTAAAGACTCCTACAATGAGCAGTTCTTC. Its protein is CASSRKDSYNEQFF. The chain couples TRBV18 to TRBJ2-1; D gene ambiguous. V lost 4 bases and J lost 0, with 7 bases in between. The CDR3 is 14 residues long. The V gene's germline CDR1 is KGHSH and CDR2 LQKENI.

J is TRBJ1-6 and V is TRBV5-1, with 10 nucleotides matching TRBD1. Germline trimming cut 4 bases from V and 7 bases from J; bases unmatched to any gene: 5. CDR3 length: 15 residues. The V gene's germline CDR1 is SGHRS and CDR2 YFSETQ. The CDR3 region has the DNA TGCGCCAGCAGCCTCGGACAGGGGGAAAATTCACCCCTCCACTTT. It is translated as CASSLGQGENSPLHF. The complete variable domain, with remaining parts taken from reference TRBV5-1 and TRBJ1-6, reads KAGVTQTPRYLIKTRGQQVTLSCSPISGHRSVSWYQQTPGQGLQFLFEYFSETQRNKGNFPGRFSGRQFSNSRSEMNVSTLELGDSALYLCASSLGQGENSPLHFGNGTRLTVT.

This sequence joins TRBV4-1 and TRBJ1-5; D is uncertain. The germline gives CDR1 MGHRA, CDR2 YSYEKL. There are 13 residues in the CDR3. V was cut by 0 bases and J by 9 bases, with 9 bases left in between. The DNA for the CDR3 is TGCGCCAGCAGCCAAGATTCGTCCAGGCCCCAGCATTTT. Its translation: CASSQDSSRPQHF.

The genes are TRBV29-1 and TRBJ2-6; 8 bases agree with TRBD1. Losses at the gene ends were 4 bases for V and 3 bases for J; bases not matched to a gene: 5. This CDR3 comprises 15 residues. Germline loops: CDR1 SQVTM, CDR2 ANQGSEA. CDR3 DNA sequence: TGCAGCGTTGGGCAGGGGGCTGGTGGGGCCAACGTCCTGACTTTC. Its translation: CSVGQGAGGANVLTF. The full variable domain, rest sourced from reference TRBV29-1 and TRBJ2-6, is SAVISQKPSRDICQRGTSLTIQCQVDSQVTMMFWYRQQPGQSLTLIATANQGSEATYESGFVIDKFPISRPNLTFSTLTVSNMSPEDSSIYLCSVGQGAGGANVLTFGAGSRLTVL.

The rearrangement uses TRBV5-1 and TRBJ1-2; TRBD1 agrees at 9 bases. CDR3 length: 16 amino acids. V lost 4 bases, J lost 1 base, and 8 bases stayed unmatched. Germline assignment: CDR1 SGHRS and CDR2 YFSETQ. The CDR3 region has the DNA TGCGCCAGCAGCCCGGGACAGGGAACCAGTAACTATGGCTACACCTTC. It translates to CASSPGQGTSNYGYTF.

The chain couples TRBV29-1 to TRBJ2-7, with unresolved D. With 5 bases removed from V and 1 base from J, the gap between germline ends came to 21 bases. This CDR3 comprises 16 residues. The germline gives CDR1 SQVTM, CDR2 ANQGSEA. The CDR3 sequence: CSVCPSKSTSSYEQYF. The DNA of the CDR3 is TGCAGCGTTTGTCCCTCGAAGAGCACAAGTTCCTACGAGCAGTACTTC.

The chain uses TRBV5-4 and TRBJ2-1; 7 bases align to TRBD2. V was clipped by 3 bases and J by 0 bases; unmatched bases: 3. This CDR3 has 15 amino acids. Germline loops: CDR1 SGHNT, CDR2 YYREEE (reference sequence). This chain's CDR3 is CASSSTSDSYNEQFF. In nucleotides, the CDR3 is TGTGCCAGCAGCTCCACTAGCGACTCCTACAATGAGCAGTTCTTC.

This chain uses TRBV9 with TRBJ2-1, with 7 bases lining up with TRBD2. Looked up from germline, CDR1 is SGDLS and CDR2 is YYNGEE. The CDR3 is 14 amino acids. The trim removed 0 bases at V and 5 bases at J, leaving 2 bases unmatched. In nucleotides, the CDR3 is TGTGCCAGCAGCGTAGGAGGGACTAACAATGAGCAGTTCTTC. Its protein product is CASSVGGTNNEQFF. Full variable domain (outside the CDR3, taken from reference TRBV9 and TRBJ2-1): DSGVTQTPKHLITATGQRVTLRCSPRSGDLSVYWYQQSLDQGLQFLIQYYNGEERAKGNILERFSAQQFPDLHSELNLSSLELGDSALYFCASSVGGTNNEQFFGPGTRLTVL.

The chain has TRBV4-2 and TRBJ2-1, with 8 positions matching TRBD2. Germline values: CDR1 LGHNA, CDR2 YNFKEQ. The trim removed 4 bases at V and 5 bases at J, leaving 10 bases unmatched. The CDR3 is 16 residues long. CDR3 sequence: CASSLGLAGRDNEQFF. In DNA, the CDR3 is TGTGCCAGCAGCCTGGGGCTAGCGGGCCGCGACAATGAGCAGTTCTTC.

This clone was counted a few times. This rearrangement joins TRBV6-1 to TRBJ1-6, with D possibly matching TRBD1 (6 bases). The V gene's germline CDR1 is MNHNS and CDR2 SASEGT. This CDR3 is 15 amino acids long. Trimming removed 1 base at V and 8 bases at J, with 12 bases between. The CDR3 region has the DNA TGTGCCAGCAGTGAAGTGGGGGCGGCTTATTCACCCCTCCACTTT. It specifies CASSEVGAAYSPLHF.

The genes are TRBV3-1 (or the pseudogene TRBV3-2) and TRBJ1-2; no clear D. The length of the CDR3 is 11 residues. Germline CDR1 and CDR2: LGHDT and YNNKEL (reference sequence). The V gene lost 6 bases and the J gene lost 5 bases, with 7 bases spanning the gap. The CDR3 DNA is TGTGCCAGCAGTTATACTTATGGCTACACCTTC. This translates into CASSYTYGYTF.

In this sample, this clone turned up a few times. The chain joins TRBV9 to TRBJ1-2; maybe TRBD1 (5 bases). V lost 0 bases and J lost 6, with 15 bases in between. CDR3 length: 15 amino acids. Germline CDR1 and CDR2: SGDLS and YYNGEE. CDR3 coding DNA: TGTGCCAGCAGCGTAGCTCCCGGGCCGGGGGATGGCTACACCTTC. This translates into CASSVAPGPGDGYTF.

The V gene is TRBV18, the J gene TRBJ2-7; D call uncertain. Germline V gene lookup returns CDR1 KGHSH and CDR2 LQKENI. The V and J ends lost 6 bases and 6 bases respectively, with 15 bases between them. The length of the CDR3 is 13 residues. The CDR3 is CASSRPEVPEQYF. The DNA of the CDR3 is TGTGCCAGCTCTAGACCAGAGGTTCCCGAGCAGTACTTC.

This sequence joins TRBV3-1 (or the pseudogene TRBV3-2) and TRBJ2-5; 10 positions match TRBD2. The CDR3 runs to 14 residues. Germline CDR1 LGHDT, CDR2 YNNKEL (reference sequence). V dropped 4 bases and J dropped 4; count of bases not matched to a gene: 3. CDR3: CASSLRTSGETQYF. In DNA form, the CDR3 reads TGTGCCAGCAGCCTTCGGACTAGCGGAGAGACCCAGTACTTC.

This clone was recorded once. The chain has TRBV6-6 and TRBJ1-2; TRBD1 might be the D (5 bases). CDR3 length: 15 residues. V lost 5 bases, J lost 2 bases, and 15 bases lay in between. Germline V gene sequence: CDR1 MNHNY, CDR2 SVGAGI (reference sequence). CDR3 DNA: TGTGCCAGCAGTAGGGGTGGGGAGGCGAACTATGGCTACACCTTC. It translates to CASSRGGEANYGYTF.

J is TRBJ2-7 and V is TRBV5-1, with D tentatively TRBD1 or TRBD2 (6 bases each). The CDR3 totals 15 residues. V lost 4 bases and J 3 bases, leaving 17 bases between the germline ends. In germline, CDR1 is SGHRS, CDR2 YFSETQ. CDR3 nucleotides: TGCGCCAGCAGCCCGGGGGACACACTTTTCTACGAGCAGTACTTC. It encodes CASSPGDTLFYEQYF.

The chain recombines TRBV6-4 with TRBJ2-3, with 11 nucleotides matching TRBD2. With 2 bases clipped from V and 1 base from J, the junction kept 2 bases outside the gene matches. From germline, CDR1 is MRHNA and CDR2 SNTAGT. CDR3 size: 16 residues. This CDR3 is CASSDTSGSGTDTQYF. The CDR3 coding sequence is TGTGCCAGCAGTGACACTAGCGGGAGTGGCACAGATACGCAGTATTTT.

This clone was picked up one time. The chain combines TRBV19 with TRBJ1-1; no definite D call. V lost 4 bases and J lost 1, with 10 bases in between. Germline V gene data show CDR1 as LNHDA and CDR2 as SQIVND (reference sequence). The CDR3 totals 14 residues. The CDR3 protein is CASSSLGRNTEAFF. CDR3 nucleotides: TGTGCCAGTAGTAGTCTGGGAAGGAACACTGAAGCTTTCTTT.

This clone was seen once. The chain couples TRBV5-1 to TRBJ1-5, with a possible D match to TRBD1 (6 bases). The CDR3 is made up of 13 amino acids. Germline V gene lookup returns CDR1 SGHRS and CDR2 YFSETQ. V lost 3 bases and J lost 4, with 8 bases in between. CDR3 coding DNA: TGCGCCAGCAGCTCAGGGGAGAATCAGCCCCAGCATTTT. Its protein is CASSSGENQPQHF.

This clone showed up just once. The chain has TRBV5-1 and TRBJ2-6; unclear D gene. The CDR3 covers 16 residues. The germline V gene has CDR1 SGHRS and CDR2 YFSETQ. Trimming took 0 bases from V and 4 from J, leaving 11 bases between them. The CDR3 sequence: CASSLGGPQGANVLTF. The CDR3 DNA reads as TGCGCCAGCAGCTTGGGGGGTCCCCAGGGGGCCAACGTCCTGACTTTC.

This rearrangement joins TRBV6-5 to TRBJ1-2; 9 bases align to TRBD1. Germline lookup yields CDR1 MNHEY and CDR2 SVGAGI. With V trimmed by 7 bases and J by 4 bases, 10 bases remained unmatched. CDR3 size: 15 residues. The CDR3 region is CASTAPDRGSYGYTF. The CDR3, as DNA: TGTGCCAGCACCGCTCCAGACAGGGGGTCCTATGGCTACACCTTC.

The genes are TRBV14 and TRBJ1-2; a possible D gene is TRBD1 (5 bases). V was trimmed by 4 bases and J by 2 bases, leaving 5 bases between them. Germline loops: CDR1 SGHDN, CDR2 FVKESK. The CDR3 sequence is 12 residues long. The CDR3 sequence: CASSRGNYGYTF. For the CDR3, the DNA is TGTGCCAGCAGCCGGGGCAACTATGGCTACACCTTC.

Of note for this clone: Distinct nucleotide sequences in the sample also encode this CDR3. V gene TRBV5-1 combines with J gene TRBJ1-2; 8 bases line up with TRBD1. Germline V lookup: CDR1 SGHRS, CDR2 YFSETQ. The CDR3 extends over 14 amino acids. V shed 2 bases and J 4 bases; nucleotides not matched to a gene: 4. DNA for the CDR3: TGCGCCAGCAGCTTAGGACAGGGCGGCTATGGCTACACCTTC. It translates to CASSLGQGGYGYTF.

J is TRBJ2-3 and V is TRBV7-2, with 7 bases fitting TRBD2. Trimming at V came to 4 bases and at J to 2 bases, leaving 9 bases not matched to a gene. CDR1 is SGHTA and CDR2 is FQGNSA in the germline V gene. The CDR3 contains 16 residues. The CDR3 region is CASSSTVGGFTDTQYF. CDR3 in DNA: TGTGCCAGCAGCTCCACCGTGGGGGGGTTCACAGATACGCAGTATTTT.

This clone has only one observation. V usage is TRBV12-3 or TRBV12-4 and J usage is TRBJ1-3; no definite D call. There are 13 residues in the CDR3. V shed 5 bases and J shed 4 bases, with 9 bases lying between them. The CDR3: CASSLYPGNTIYF. In nucleotides, the CDR3 is TGTGCCAGCAGTCTATACCCCGGAAACACCATATATTTT.